This T cell receptor (beta chain) was sequenced for a study of blood T cells in healthy people across ages. Primers used in a second PCR of roughly 6 to 12 cycles were a sample-barcoded 5' primer and a J-beta primer mix. Using its own MiXCR run on the 5' RACE reads, TCRdb lists one record per CDR3 protein. The data hold more than 900,000 distinct CDR3 sequences, with roughly 28% observed a single time. Germline CDR1 reads MNHNY; CDR2 reads SVGAGI (reference sequence). V lost 3 bases, J lost 1 base, and 12 bases lay in between. This CDR3 is 15 amino acids long. These data were also reused for a study on T cells of mothers and their children. This second study notes: Mothers gave over 8 million TCR beta CDR3 reads each, and children several million each. Comparable shaping of TCR recombination output by thymic selection was observed in related and unrelated pairs.

Specimen: blood. The receptor comes from a woman in her thirties or forties in good health. J is TRBJ1-1 and V is TRBV6-6, with D maybe TRBD1 (6 bases). DNA for the CDR3: TGTGCCAGCAGTTATTATACAGGGAGGAACACTGAAGCTTTCTTT. It specifies CASSYYTGRNTEAFF.